This T cell receptor beta chain stems from a study of regulatory T cells in long-lasting Graves disease. As for time point: persistent/refractory GD, antithyroid drugs over 5 years with positive TRAb. Construction of the TCR library relied on RNA isolated from PBMCs. All patients originated from an endocrinology department located in Xi'an, China. Tubes containing EDTA received about 9.7 milliliters of drawn peripheral blood. The study's findings and limits: Thyroid tissue went unstudied; only peripheral blood was examined. TRBV28 was favored in persistent disease, as were TRBJ1-2 and TRBJ2-5.

Assembly of TCR beta libraries relied on iRepertoire HTBI primers together with Arm-PCR of CDR3 regions. From the multiplex PCR reads, TCRdb called clonotypes with MiXCR, one entry per CDR3 protein. The sample shows 310,000 or so distinct CDR3 sequences, around a fifth of them seen only once. From germline, CDR1 is MNHEY and CDR2 SVGEGT. Trimming at V came to 4 bases and at J to 1 base, leaving 9 bases not matched to a gene. The CDR3 covers 17 residues. As regards this clonotype: Its antigen is unidentified.

The genes are TRBV6-2 or TRBV6-3 and TRBJ2-5; 10 nucleotides match TRBD2. This specimen consisted of peripheral blood mononuclear cells (PBMCs), obtained when the disease was refractory, from a patient treated with antithyroid drugs. The TCR was taken from a female donor with Graves disease. CDR3 loop: CASSSSGGAASQETQYF. The CDR3 DNA follows: TGTGCCAGCAGTTCGAGCGGGGGGGCCGCAAGCCAAGAGACCCAGTACTTC.